Below are 18 T cell receptor beta chains sequenced from a single sample in a study of human T cells and chemical hapten exposure. Specified time point: pre-sensitization, week 0. This sample's treatment: therapeutic diphenylcyclopropenone sensitization with weekly scalp DPC. TCRdb analysed the RACE reads with MiXCR anew, one entry per CDR3 protein. The sample includes a few hundred thousand distinct CDR3 sequences, roughly 8% of them seen just once. The sample here was whole blood, taken in connection with sensitization to the hapten diphenylcyclopropenone (DPC). These receptors were collected from a man between 18 and 35 years old with alopecia areata. Some clones in this sample may be carry-over from other donors' samples.

V gene TRBV3-1 combines with J gene TRBJ2-7, with no clear D. This CDR3 has 15 residues. Trimming pared 0 bases from V and 0 bases from J, leaving 9 bases between. Germline V gives CDR1 LGHDT, CDR2 YNNKEL (reference sequence). The CDR3 protein is CASSQDLASSYEQYV. The CDR3 region has the DNA TGTGCCAGCAGCCAAGATTTGGCCAGCTCCTACGAGCAGTACGTC.

In this sample, this clonotype turned up many times. V gene TRBV12-3 or TRBV12-4 combines with J gene TRBJ1-2; the D is unclear. The CDR3 has 11 residues. Trimming stripped 6 bases from V and 4 bases from J, with 6 bases between. CDR3 amino acids: CASSDGYGYTF. The CDR3 nucleotides are TGTGCCAGCAGCGACGGCTATGGCTACACCTTC.

The rearrangement joins TRBV4-1 to TRBJ1-4; unclear D gene. V lost 2 bases and J lost 7, with 11 bases in between. The CDR3 contains 14 residues. The germline V gene has CDR1 MGHRA and CDR2 YSYEKL. The CDR3 loop reads CASSQLISAEKLFF. The CDR3 DNA follows: TGCGCCAGCAGCCAACTGATCAGCGCTGAAAAACTGTTTTTT.

The rearrangement uses TRBV4-2 and TRBJ2-7; D is undetermined. V was shortened by 0 bases and J by 5 bases, with 11 bases between the two germline ends. Germline CDR1 and CDR2: LGHNA and YNFKEQ. The CDR3 sequence is 14 residues long. Written as DNA, the CDR3 is TGTGCCAGCAGCCAAGAGGCCGGGTATAACGAGCAGTACTTC. Encoded protein: CASSQEAGYNEQYF.

This clonotype was counted many times. DNA of the CDR3: TGTGCCAGCAGTTTATATCCTAGCGGGGAGTCCGAGCAGTACGTC. It translates to CASSLYPSGESEQYV. V is TRBV27 and J is TRBJ2-7; 9 bases map to TRBD2. The germline CDR1 and CDR2 sequences are MNHEY and SMNVEV (reference sequence). The CDR3 consists of 15 residues. With 1 base clipped from V and 6 bases from J, the junction kept 7 bases outside the gene matches.

V and J are TRBV20-1 and TRBJ2-7, with TRBD1 matching over 7 bases. Trimming cost V 6 bases and J 3 bases; bases outside gene matches: 5. This CDR3 has 12 amino acids. CDR1 and CDR2 from the germline V gene are DFQATT and SNEGSKA (reference sequence). CDR3 amino acids: CSAWGQHYEQYF. The CDR3 DNA is TGCAGTGCCTGGGGACAGCACTACGAGCAGTACTTC.

The chain employs TRBV10-3 and TRBJ1-5, with D possibly TRBD1 on 5 matching bases. Trimming took off 4 bases at V and 2 bases at J, with 9 bases between the two ends. This CDR3 spans 14 amino acids. Germline assignment: CDR1 ENHRY and CDR2 SYGVKD. CDR3 residues: CAISGTGGNQPQHF. For the CDR3, the DNA is TGTGCCATCAGTGGTACAGGAGGCAATCAGCCCCAGCATTTT.

The V and J genes are TRBV6-1 and TRBJ1-5, with 8 bases aligning to TRBD1. This CDR3 is 15 amino acids long. V was pared by 7 bases and J by 0 bases, with 5 bases of the junction left unmatched. CDR1 is MNHNS and CDR2 is SASEGT in the germline V gene. The CDR3 spells CASIPGGPSNQPQHF. For the CDR3, the DNA is TGTGCCAGCATTCCAGGGGGCCCTAGCAATCAGCCCCAGCATTTT.

This chain joins TRBV7-8 and TRBJ1-1; D ambiguous. There are 15 residues in the CDR3. Trimming shortened V by 4 bases and J by 1 base, and 13 bases separated the two germline ends. Germline V gene lookup returns CDR1 SGHVS and CDR2 FQNEAQ. CDR3 residues: CASSYLVGPNTEAFF. The CDR3 region has the DNA TGTGCCAGCAGCTACTTGGTTGGACCGAACACTGAAGCTTTCTTT. Together with reference TRBV7-8 and TRBJ1-1, the CDR3 gives the full variable domain: GAGVSQSPRYKVAKRGQDVALRCDPISGHVSLFWYQQALGQGPEFLTYFQNEAQLDKSGLPSDRFFAERPEGSVSTLKIQRTQQEDSAVYLCASSYLVGPNTEAFFGQGTRLTVV.

The chain joins TRBV20-1 to TRBJ1-1; TRBD1 matches 11 bases. With 0 bases clipped from V and 6 bases from J, the junction kept 3 bases outside the gene matches. From germline, CDR1 is DFQATT and CDR2 SNEGSKA (reference sequence). This CDR3 region has 14 residues. The CDR3 sequence is CSARDRGQGAEAFF. CDR3 in DNA: TGCAGTGCTAGAGATAGGGGACAGGGGGCTGAAGCTTTCTTT.

This clonotype has more than one count but fewer than ten. The chain carries TRBV12-5 and TRBJ2-7; no definite D call. The germline CDR1 and CDR2 sequences are LGHNT and FRNRAP. Trimming took 3 bases from V and 0 from J, leaving 6 bases between them. This CDR3 comprises 13 residues. The CDR3: CASGFGISYEQYF. As DNA, the CDR3 is TGTGCTAGTGGTTTTGGGATCTCCTACGAGCAGTACTTC. Full variable domain (rest looked up from reference TRBV12-5 and TRBJ2-7): DARVTQTPRHKVTEMGQEVTMRCQPILGHNTVFWYRQTMMQGLELLAYFRNRAPLDDSGMPKDRFSAEMPDATLATLKIQPSEPRDSAVYFCASGFGISYEQYFGPGTRLTVT.

V and J are TRBV6-6 and TRBJ1-6, with 9 bases that match TRBD1. V was clipped by 0 bases and J by 7 bases; unmatched bases: 4. The CDR3 spans 16 residues. Germline V CDR1 and CDR2: MNHNY, SVGAGI (reference sequence). The CDR3 here is CASSYSPTGGNSPLHF. Here the CDR3 DNA reads TGTGCCAGCAGTTACTCCCCGACAGGGGGGAATTCACCCCTCCACTTT.

This clonotype has a handful of counts. The chain recombines TRBV7-9 with TRBJ1-1; weak D call: TRBD1 (6 bases). V was shortened by 1 base and J by 6 bases, with 6 bases between the two germline ends. This CDR3 comprises 12 residues. From germline, CDR1 is SEHNR and CDR2 FQNEAQ (reference sequence). DNA of the CDR3: TGTGCCAGCAGCTTAGACAGGGCTGAAGCTTTCTTT. This codes for CASSLDRAEAFF.

This chain links TRBV18 with TRBJ1-1, with TRBD1 matching over 8 bases. Germline-derived CDR1 and CDR2 are KGHSH and LQKENI. This CDR3 is 15 amino acids long. Losses at the gene ends were 4 bases for V and 6 bases for J; bases not matched to a gene: 10. As DNA, the CDR3 is TGTGCCAGCTCACGTCCAGGGGGCTTTTTGCCTGAAGCTTTCTTT. It specifies CASSRPGGFLPEAFF.

This chain connects TRBV3-1 to TRBJ1-1; D possibly corresponds to TRBD1 (5 bases). Germline CDR1 reads LGHDT; CDR2 reads YNNKEL (reference sequence). V gave up 0 bases and J gave up 0 bases, with 11 bases separating them. CDR3 length equals 16 residues. The CDR3 bases are TGTGCCAGCAGCCAAGAGCCAGGGATCATGAACACTGAAGCTTTCTTT. As protein: CASSQEPGIMNTEAFF.

This sequence joins TRBV11-2 and TRBJ2-1; D is perhaps TRBD1 (6 bases). Trimming pared 1 base from V and 7 bases from J, leaving 8 bases between. There are 13 residues in the CDR3. Germline V CDR1 and CDR2: SGHAT, FQNNGV. The CDR3 coding sequence is TGTGCCAGCAGCTTAGGGACAGAAAATGAGCAGTTCTTC. It specifies CASSLGTENEQFF.

The J gene is TRBJ2-2, the V gene TRBV6-2 or TRBV6-3, with TRBD2 matching 7 bases. Trimming took 7 bases from V and 3 from J; bases not matched to a gene: 5. In germline, CDR1 is MNHEY, CDR2 SVGEGT. The CDR3 runs 14 residues. CDR3 region: CASKKGRDTGELFF. The DNA of the CDR3 is TGTGCCAGCAAAAAAGGGAGGGACACCGGGGAGCTGTTTTTT.

This clonotype was counted ten times or more. The chain recombines TRBV24-1 with TRBJ1-1; D ambiguous. The V and J ends lost 6 bases and 4 bases respectively, with 14 bases between them. Germline V gene lookup returns CDR1 KGHDR and CDR2 SFDVKD. The CDR3 extends over 14 amino acids. CDR3 nucleotides: TGTGCCACCAGTTCTACCCAAAGGGTCACTGAAGCTTTCTTT. Its protein is CATSSTQRVTEAFF.